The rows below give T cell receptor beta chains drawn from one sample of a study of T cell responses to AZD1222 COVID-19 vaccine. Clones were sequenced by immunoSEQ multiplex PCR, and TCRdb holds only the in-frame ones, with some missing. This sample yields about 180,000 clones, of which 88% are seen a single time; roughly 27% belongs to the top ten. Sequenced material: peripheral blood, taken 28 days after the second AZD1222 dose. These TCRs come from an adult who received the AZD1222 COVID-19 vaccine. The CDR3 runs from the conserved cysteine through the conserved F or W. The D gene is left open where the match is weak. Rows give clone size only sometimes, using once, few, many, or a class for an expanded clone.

cdr3_nt: TGTGCCAGCAGCACCGGACAGGGGGCCTTTAACTATGGCTACACCTTC; cdr3_aa: CASSTGQGAFNYGYTF; v_call: TRBV7-2; d_call: TRBD1; j_call: TRBJ1-2; clone_size: NA
cdr3_nt: TGTGCCAGTAGAGACGGGAGGGCCTACAATGAGCAGTTCTTC; cdr3_aa: CASRDGRAYNEQFF; v_call: TRBV19; d_call: TRBD2; j_call: TRBJ2-1; clone_size: NA
cdr3_nt: TGTGCCAGCAGCCCAAGACAGGGATTGAGGGCCCAAGAGACCCAGTACTTC; cdr3_aa: CASSPRQGLRAQETQYF; v_call: TRBV11-2; d_call: TRBD1; j_call: TRBJ2-5; clone_size: NA
cdr3_nt: TGCGCCAGCAGCTTGGGGGACTCAAGCACAGATACGCAGTATTTT; cdr3_aa: CASSLGDSSTDTQYF; v_call: TRBV5-1; d_call: NA; j_call: TRBJ2-3; clone_size: NA
cdr3_nt: TGTGCCAGCACCTTCGGGAGGGCCACAGGCCAGCCCCAGCATTTT; cdr3_aa: CASTFGRATGQPQHF; v_call: TRBV6-5; d_call: NA; j_call: TRBJ1-5; clone_size: NA
cdr3_nt: TGTGCCAGCAGTTACTCGGGGCTAGCGGGAGCGCCGCAGTATTTT; cdr3_aa: CASSYSGLAGAPQYF; v_call: TRBV6-5; d_call: TRBD2; j_call: TRBJ2-3; clone_size: once
cdr3_nt: TGTGCCAGTTCCCTTCAGGGTGCAACTAATGAAAAACTGTTTTTT; cdr3_aa: CASSLQGATNEKLFF; v_call: TRBV19; d_call: NA; j_call: TRBJ1-4; clone_size: few
cdr3_nt: TGCAGCGCCCGGACAGGGGCCAGCTACGAGCAGTACTTC; cdr3_aa: CSARTGASYEQYF; v_call: TRBV29-1; d_call: TRBD1; j_call: TRBJ2-7; clone_size: NA
cdr3_nt: TGCGCCAGCAGCCAAGATGGCGACGGACCTGCGAACACCGGGGAGCTGTTTTTT; cdr3_aa: CASSQDGDGPANTGELFF; v_call: TRBV4-3; d_call: NA; j_call: TRBJ2-2; clone_size: NA
cdr3_nt: TGTGCCAGCAGCCGCGGGACAGTTGACTACGAGCAGTACTTC; cdr3_aa: CASSRGTVDYEQYF; v_call: TRBV28; d_call: NA; j_call: TRBJ2-7; clone_size: few
cdr3_nt: TGTGCCAGCAGTTTCCTGGCTAGCGGGAGAATCCACAATGAGCAGTTCTTC; cdr3_aa: CASSFLASGRIHNEQFF; v_call: TRBV6-2/TRBV6-3; d_call: TRBD2; j_call: TRBJ2-1; clone_size: NA